These 26 T cell receptor beta chains were sequenced from one sample in a study of blood T cells in healthy people across ages. Through a sample-barcoded 5' primer and a J-beta primer mix, a second PCR was run for about 7 to 12 cycles. TCRdb re-derived calls from the 5' RACE reads in MiXCR, one entry per CDR3 protein. This sample yields about a million distinct CDR3 sequences, of which around 49% are seen a single time; 10% to 15% belongs to the top ten. What was sequenced was blood. These TCRs come from a man aged 25-40 years in good health.

The chain carries TRBV20-1 and TRBJ1-2; 7 nucleotides agree with TRBD1. Germline trimming cut 6 bases from V and 1 base from J; bases unmatched to any gene: 11. The CDR3 runs to 15 residues. CDR1 and CDR2 from the germline V gene are DFQATT and SNEGSKA (reference sequence). Here the CDR3 DNA reads TGCAGTGCCTCGGGACAGTCGAGCTTTAACTATGGCTACACCTTC. Translating it yields CSASGQSSFNYGYTF.

V is TRBV4-2 and J is TRBJ2-4; D remains unclear. The germline V gene encodes CDR1 LGHNA and CDR2 YNFKEQ. Trimming left V 0 bases short and J 3 bases short, with 15 bases between. The CDR3 runs 17 residues. This CDR3 is CASSQEERALIKNIQYF. Here the CDR3 DNA reads TGTGCCAGCAGCCAAGAAGAAAGGGCCTTGATCAAAAACATTCAGTACTTC.

The rearrangement uses TRBV25-1 and TRBJ2-3; 7 nucleotides align to TRBD1. The V segment lost 0 bases and the J segment 3 bases; nucleotides outside the gene matches: 9. Germline lookup yields CDR1 MGHDK and CDR2 SYGVNS. The CDR3 sequence is 17 residues long. CDR3 DNA: TGTGCCAGCAGTGAATATGCCAGGGGGATTGGGACAGATACGCAGTATTTT. As protein: CASSEYARGIGTDTQYF.

Worth noting for this clonotype: A much larger clone lies one base from this, so it may be a read error. This rearrangement joins TRBV28 to TRBJ2-2; the D gene is possibly TRBD1 (6 bases). Looked up from germline, CDR1 is MDHEN and CDR2 is SYDVKM. CDR3 size: 16 residues. For the CDR3, the DNA is TGTACCAGCAGTTTATCCCCAGGGGTACTCACCGGGGAGCTGTTTTTT. This translates into CTSSLSPGVLTGELFF.

The rearrangement uses TRBV5-1 and TRBJ2-5; tentatively, D is TRBD1 or TRBD2 (5 bases each). Trimming left V 4 bases short and J 1 base short, with 14 bases between. This CDR3 has 15 amino acids. Germline loops: CDR1 SGHRS, CDR2 YFSETQ. CDR3 amino acids: CASSRETAVQETQYF. The CDR3, as DNA: TGCGCCAGCAGCAGGGAGACAGCAGTCCAAGAGACCCAGTACTTC.

This sequence joins TRBV12-5 and TRBJ1-2; D is perhaps TRBD1 (6 bases). V lost 0 bases, J lost 10 bases, and 12 bases lay in between. The CDR3 loop spans 13 amino acids. Per the germline V gene, CDR1 is LGHNT and CDR2 is FRNRAP. The CDR3 protein is CASGLVPPGVYTF. For the CDR3, the DNA is TGTGCTAGTGGTTTGGTACCGCCAGGGGTCTACACCTTC.

The chain combines TRBV13 with TRBJ1-6, with D possibly matching TRBD1 (6 bases). This CDR3 has 14 residues. With 0 bases removed from V and 11 bases from J, the gap between germline ends came to 11 bases. Germline loops: CDR1 PRHDT, CDR2 FYEKMQ (reference sequence). CDR3 protein: CASSLGWGATPLHF. DNA for the CDR3: TGTGCCAGCAGCTTAGGGTGGGGGGCAACACCCCTCCACTTT.

This clonotype was seen once. The gene calls are TRBV24-1 and TRBJ1-5; a weak D match, TRBD1 (5 bases). The CDR3 sequence is 12 residues long. V lost 2 bases, J lost 9 bases, and 7 bases lay in between. Germline CDR1 is KGHDR and CDR2 is SFDVKD. The DNA of the CDR3 is TGTGCCACCAGTGATTCCGGGGGGCCCCAGCATTTT. Translated: CATSDSGGPQHF.

Only a few counts were recorded for this clonotype. At one end, the junction sequence differs from germline, possibly due to a read error. The rearrangement joins TRBV7-7 to TRBJ2-1; D perhaps matches TRBD2 (7 bases). CDR1 is SSHAT and CDR2 is FNYEAQ in the germline V gene (reference sequence). The CDR3 sequence is 16 residues long. The CDR3 reads CASSRTGGLSYNEQFF. The CDR3 DNA reads as TGTGCTAGCAGCCGAACGGGGGGCCTAAGCTACAATGAGCAGTTCTTC.

A few counts support this clonotype. V usage is TRBV6-5 and J usage is TRBJ1-1; D is ambiguous. The V and J ends lost 5 bases and 6 bases respectively, with 13 bases between them. There are 13 residues in the CDR3. Per germline, CDR1 MNHEY and CDR2 SVGAGI. The CDR3 region is CASSPVGSAEAFF. In nucleotides, the CDR3 is TGTGCCAGCAGTCCCGTGGGGTCGGCTGAAGCTTTCTTT.

Concerning this clonotype itself: A much larger clone is a single base away; this may be a read error. The rearrangement uses TRBV12-5 and TRBJ2-1, with 7 bases that match TRBD1. The CDR3 contains 14 residues. Germline V gene data show CDR1 as LGHNT and CDR2 as FRNRAP. The CDR3 DNA sequence: TGTGCTAGTGGAACGGGACAGTCCTACGATGAGCAGTTCTTC. Amino acid sequence: CASGTGQSYDEQFF.

The V and J genes are TRBV18 and TRBJ2-1; weak D call: TRBD1 (5 bases). Germline assignment: CDR1 KGHSH and CDR2 LQKENI. V was trimmed by 5 bases and J by 8 bases, leaving 13 bases between them. The CDR3 runs to 13 residues. CDR3 amino acids: CASSTQVRDEQFF. CDR3 nucleotides: TGTGCCAGCTCAACACAGGTACGAGATGAGCAGTTCTTC. Using reference TRBV18 and TRBJ2-1 for the parts outside the CDR3, the full variable domain is NAGVMQNPRHLVRRRGQEARLRCSPMKGHSHVYWYRQLPEEGLKFMVYLQKENIIDESGMPKERFSAEFPKEGPSILRIQQVVRGDSAAYFCASSTQVRDEQFFGPGTRLTVL.

This chain connects TRBV7-9 to TRBJ2-3, with D uncertain. Germline V CDR1 and CDR2: SEHNR, FQNEAQ (reference sequence). The CDR3 length is 15 residues. Trimming removed 3 bases from V and 2 bases from J, with 12 bases in between. The CDR3 nucleotides read TGTGCCAGCAGCTTCGATGTTGCTCTCACAGATACGCAGTATTTT. Translation: CASSFDVALTDTQYF.

A few counts support this clonotype. V usage is TRBV7-2 and J usage is TRBJ2-1; 8 nucleotides align to TRBD2. The CDR3 totals 16 residues. Germline values: CDR1 SGHTA, CDR2 FQGNSA. V shed 6 bases, J shed 3 bases, and the junction held 10 bases outside the gene matches. CDR3 sequence: CASRSMRGELYNEQFF. The CDR3 DNA reads TGTGCCAGCAGGTCTATGCGGGGGGAGCTCTACAATGAGCAGTTCTTC. The entire variable domain, with the rest obtained from reference TRBV7-2 and TRBJ2-1, is as follows: GAGVSQSPSNKVTEKGKDVELRCDPISGHTALYWYRQSLGQGLEFLIYFQGNSAPDKSGLPSDRFSAERTGGSVSTLTIQRTQQEDSAVYLCASRSMRGELYNEQFFGPGTRLTVL.

The V gene is TRBV7-2, the J gene TRBJ1-1, with 11 bases that match TRBD1. The J segment lost 8 bases and the V segment lost 2 bases, leaving 7 bases of the junction unmatched. CDR3 length equals 15 residues. Per the germline V gene, CDR1 is SGHTA and CDR2 is FQGNSA. The CDR3 protein is CASSLTAGQGGEAFF. The CDR3 DNA reads TGTGCCAGCAGCTTAACCGCGGGACAGGGGGGAGAAGCTTTCTTT.

The J gene is TRBJ1-2, the V gene TRBV29-1, with 7 bases identical to TRBD1. V shed 7 bases, J shed 4 bases, and the junction held 15 bases outside the gene matches. CDR1 is SQVTM, CDR2 ANQGSEA, per germline. The CDR3 consists of 15 residues. This CDR3 is CSALGGSLKPYGYTF. The CDR3 bases are TGCAGCGCGCTAGGGGGCTCGCTTAAACCCTATGGCTACACCTTC.

The V gene is TRBV20-1, the J gene TRBJ2-1; 7 positions agree with TRBD1. V gave up 3 bases and J gave up 8 bases; unmatched junction bases: 10. Germline CDR1 DFQATT, CDR2 SNEGSKA (reference sequence). There are 14 residues in the CDR3. The CDR3 DNA follows: TGCAGTGCTAGTTTCGCAGGGGGATTGCATGAGCAGTTCTTC. It yields the protein CSASFAGGLHEQFF.

This chain uses TRBV13 with TRBJ2-5; 7 bases match TRBD2. The end of the DNA is better explained by TRBJ2-7, so the J call may be wrong. CDR1 is PRHDT and CDR2 is FYEKMQ in the germline V gene (reference sequence). CDR3 length equals 14 residues. DNA for the CDR3: TGTGCCAGCAGCCGATGGGCGGGGGCCTACGAGCAGTACTTC. It codes for CASSRWAGAYEQYF.

The chain joins TRBV3-1 to TRBJ1-5; 7 nucleotides line up with TRBD1. With V trimmed by 4 bases and J by 4 bases, 10 bases remained unmatched. Germline values: CDR1 LGHDT, CDR2 YNNKEL (reference sequence). CDR3 size: 16 residues. CDR3 DNA sequence: TGTGCCAGCAGCCCAGCCGGAGGGGGCCCAAATCAGCCCCAGCATTTT. Encoded protein: CASSPAGGGPNQPQHF. The full variable domain, with the rest looked up from reference TRBV3-1 and TRBJ1-5, is DTAVSQTPKYLVTQMGNDKSIKCEQNLGHDTMYWYKQDSKKFLKIMFSYNNKELIINETVPNRFSPKSPDKAHLNLHINSLELGDSAVYFCASSPAGGGPNQPQHFGDGTRLSIL.

The rearrangement joins TRBV11-3 to TRBJ1-3; perhaps TRBD1 as D (6 bases). The V gene's germline CDR1 is SGHNT and CDR2 YENEEA. The CDR3 consists of 15 residues. The ends were cut back, 6 bases at V and 2 bases at J, with 14 bases in the middle. The CDR3 coding sequence is TGTGCCAGCAGGCTCCTGGACAGTCCTGGAAACACCATATATTTT. It encodes CASRLLDSPGNTIYF.

V usage is TRBV5-1 and J usage is TRBJ1-5; a possible D gene is TRBD1 (5 bases). Per the germline V gene, CDR1 is SGHRS and CDR2 is YFSETQ. V gave up 4 bases and J gave up 6 bases, with 14 bases separating them. The CDR3 has 14 amino acids. CDR3 sequence: CASSPQEGVQPQHF. In DNA, the CDR3 is TGCGCCAGCAGCCCACAGGAGGGCGTTCAGCCCCAGCATTTT.

The V call is TRBV6-2 or TRBV6-3, the J call TRBJ2-3, with 8 bases fitting TRBD2. V lost 5 bases and J lost 6; bases outside the gene matches: 16. There are 17 residues in the CDR3. CDR1 MNHEY and CDR2 SVGEGT come from the germline V gene. This CDR3 is CASSPQTYSGGPDTQYF. The CDR3 bases are TGTGCCAGCAGTCCTCAAACCTACAGCGGGGGCCCGGATACGCAGTATTTT.

V is TRBV12-3 or TRBV12-4 and J is TRBJ2-1; D is ambiguous. The CDR3 is 15 residues long. V was shortened by 7 bases and J by 5 bases, with 18 bases between the two germline ends. CDR3: CASNPGAIGHNEQFF. In DNA, the CDR3 is TGTGCCAGCAACCCCGGCGCCATAGGGCACAATGAGCAGTTCTTC.

The genes are TRBV7-2 and TRBJ2-5; no reliable D call. The closer fit of TRBJ2-7 to the DNA end suggests the J call may be wrong. CDR1 is SGHTA, CDR2 FQGNSA, per germline. The CDR3 runs 14 residues. CDR3 nucleotide sequence: TGTGCCAGCAGCTTATCGGGTGGGGATAACGAGCAGTACTTC. Translating it yields CASSLSGGDNEQYF.

This chain connects TRBV27 to TRBJ2-3; D possibly matches TRBD1 or TRBD2 (5 bases each). The CDR3 spans 15 residues. Trimming removed 3 bases at V and 4 bases at J, with 14 bases between. CDR1 is MNHEY, CDR2 SMNVEV, per germline (reference sequence). CDR3 coding DNA: TGTGCCAGCAGTTTGGTGAGGGGCTGGTCAGATACGCAGTATTTT. It encodes CASSLVRGWSDTQYF.

A note on this clonotype: This sequence may be a read error, since a much larger clone differs from it by one base. V is TRBV7-2 and J is TRBJ2-1; 9 positions agree with TRBD2. CDR1 and CDR2 from the germline V gene are SGHTA and FQGNSA. The CDR3 covers 14 residues. The CDR3 sequence: CASRLAGAENEQFF. The CDR3 DNA reads as TGTGCCAGCAGATTAGCGGGGGCAGAGAATGAGCAGTTCTTC.